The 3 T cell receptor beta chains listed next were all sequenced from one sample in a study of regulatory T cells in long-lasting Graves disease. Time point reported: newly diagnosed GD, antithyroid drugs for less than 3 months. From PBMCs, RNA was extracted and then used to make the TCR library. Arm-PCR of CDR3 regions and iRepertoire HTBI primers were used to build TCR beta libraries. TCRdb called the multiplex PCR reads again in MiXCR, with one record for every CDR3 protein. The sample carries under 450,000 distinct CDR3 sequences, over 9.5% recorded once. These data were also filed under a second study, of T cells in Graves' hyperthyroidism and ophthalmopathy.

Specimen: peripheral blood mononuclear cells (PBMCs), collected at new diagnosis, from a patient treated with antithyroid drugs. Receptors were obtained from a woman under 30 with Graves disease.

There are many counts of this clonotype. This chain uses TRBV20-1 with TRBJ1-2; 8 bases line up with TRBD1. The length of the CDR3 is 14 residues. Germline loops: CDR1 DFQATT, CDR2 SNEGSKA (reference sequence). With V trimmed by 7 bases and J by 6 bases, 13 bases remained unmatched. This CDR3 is CSVPDRAGWHGYTF. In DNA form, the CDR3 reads TGCAGTGTACCGGACAGGGCGGGTTGGCATGGCTACACCTTC.

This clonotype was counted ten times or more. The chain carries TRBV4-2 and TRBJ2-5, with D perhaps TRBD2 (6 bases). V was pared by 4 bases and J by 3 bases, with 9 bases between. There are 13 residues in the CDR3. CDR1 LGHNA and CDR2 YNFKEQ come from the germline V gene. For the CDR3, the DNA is TGTGCCAGCAGCCCGAGGAGGGAAGAGACCCAGTACTTC. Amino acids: CASSPRREETQYF.

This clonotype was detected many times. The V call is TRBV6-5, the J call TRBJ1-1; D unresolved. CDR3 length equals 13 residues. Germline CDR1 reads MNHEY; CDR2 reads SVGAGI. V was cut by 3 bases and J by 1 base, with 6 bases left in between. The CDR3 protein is CASSYYKNTEAFF. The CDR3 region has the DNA TGTGCCAGCAGTTATTACAAGAACACTGAAGCTTTCTTT.